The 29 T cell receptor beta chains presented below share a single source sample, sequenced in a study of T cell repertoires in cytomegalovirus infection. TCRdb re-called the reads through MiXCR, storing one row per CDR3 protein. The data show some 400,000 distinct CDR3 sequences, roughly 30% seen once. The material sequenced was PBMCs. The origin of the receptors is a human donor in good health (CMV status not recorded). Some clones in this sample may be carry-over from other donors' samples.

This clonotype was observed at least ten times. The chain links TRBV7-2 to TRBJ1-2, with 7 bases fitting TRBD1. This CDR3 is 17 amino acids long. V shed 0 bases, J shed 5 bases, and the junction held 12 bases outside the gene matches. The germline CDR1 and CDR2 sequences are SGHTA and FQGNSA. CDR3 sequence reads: CASSLAVGTDPWYGYTF. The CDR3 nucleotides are TGTGCCAGCAGCTTAGCGGTCGGGACAGATCCTTGGTATGGCTACACCTTC.

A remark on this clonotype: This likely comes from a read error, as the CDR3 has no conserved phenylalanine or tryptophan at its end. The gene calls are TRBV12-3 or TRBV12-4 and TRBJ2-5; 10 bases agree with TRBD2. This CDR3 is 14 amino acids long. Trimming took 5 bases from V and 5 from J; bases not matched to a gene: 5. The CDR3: CASSPGTSVETQYL. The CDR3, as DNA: TGTGCCAGCAGTCCAGGGACTAGCGTGGAGACCCAGTACTTA.

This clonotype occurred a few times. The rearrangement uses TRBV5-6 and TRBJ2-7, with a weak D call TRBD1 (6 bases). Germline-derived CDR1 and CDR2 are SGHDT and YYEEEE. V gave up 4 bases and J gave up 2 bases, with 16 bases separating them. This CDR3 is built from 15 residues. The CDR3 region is CASSRGGTLPYEQYF. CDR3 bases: TGTGCCAGCAGCCGGGGTGGGACACTCCCCTACGAGCAGTACTTC.

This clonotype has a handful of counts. The CDR3 protein is CASTSVGRTDTQYF. The CDR3 nucleotides read TGTGCCAGCACCTCCGTGGGCCGCACAGATACGCAGTATTTT. The chain employs TRBV12-3 or TRBV12-4 and TRBJ2-3; D is unclear. The CDR3 is made up of 14 amino acids. Trimming shortened V by 7 bases and J by 1 base, and 12 bases separated the two germline ends.

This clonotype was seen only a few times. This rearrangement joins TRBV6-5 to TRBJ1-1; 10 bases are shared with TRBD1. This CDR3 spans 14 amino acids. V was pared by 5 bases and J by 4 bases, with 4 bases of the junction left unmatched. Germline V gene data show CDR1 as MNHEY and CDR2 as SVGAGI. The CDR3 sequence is CASSPDRGLTEAFF. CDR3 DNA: TGTGCCAGCAGTCCAGACAGGGGGCTCACTGAAGCTTTCTTT.

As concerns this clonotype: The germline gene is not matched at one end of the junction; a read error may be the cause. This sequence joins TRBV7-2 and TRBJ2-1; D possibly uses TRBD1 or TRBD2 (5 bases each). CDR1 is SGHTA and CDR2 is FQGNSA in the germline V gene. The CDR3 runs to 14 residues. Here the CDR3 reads CASSLGDQTNEQCF. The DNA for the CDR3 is TGTGCCAGCAGCTTGGGGGACCAAACCAATGAGCAGTGCTTC.

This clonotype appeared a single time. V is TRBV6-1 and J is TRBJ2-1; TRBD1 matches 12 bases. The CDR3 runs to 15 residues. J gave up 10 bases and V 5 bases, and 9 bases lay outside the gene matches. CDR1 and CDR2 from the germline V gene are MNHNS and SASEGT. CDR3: CASSHRDRGLREQFF. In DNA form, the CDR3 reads TGTGCCAGCAGTCATCGGGACAGGGGGCTTCGCGAGCAGTTCTTC.

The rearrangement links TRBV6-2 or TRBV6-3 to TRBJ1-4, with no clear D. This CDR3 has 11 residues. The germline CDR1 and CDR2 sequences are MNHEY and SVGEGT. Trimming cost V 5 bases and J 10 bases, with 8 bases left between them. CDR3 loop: CASSHGPKLFF. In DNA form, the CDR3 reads TGTGCCAGCAGTCATGGACCAAAACTGTTTTTT.

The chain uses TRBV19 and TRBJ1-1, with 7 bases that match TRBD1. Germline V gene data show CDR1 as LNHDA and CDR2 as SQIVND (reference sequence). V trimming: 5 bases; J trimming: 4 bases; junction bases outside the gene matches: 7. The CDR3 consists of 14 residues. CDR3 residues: CASSLRQGFTEAFF. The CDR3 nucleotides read TGTGCCAGTAGTCTACGACAGGGATTCACTGAAGCTTTCTTT.

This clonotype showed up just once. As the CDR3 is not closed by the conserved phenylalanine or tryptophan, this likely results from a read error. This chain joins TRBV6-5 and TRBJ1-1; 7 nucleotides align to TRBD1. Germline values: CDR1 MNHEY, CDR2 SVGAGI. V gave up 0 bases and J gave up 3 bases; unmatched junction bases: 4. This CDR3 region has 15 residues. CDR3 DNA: TGTGCCAGCAGTTACTCAGGGACAGCTCACACTGAAGCTTTCTCT. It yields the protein CASSYSGTAHTEAFS.

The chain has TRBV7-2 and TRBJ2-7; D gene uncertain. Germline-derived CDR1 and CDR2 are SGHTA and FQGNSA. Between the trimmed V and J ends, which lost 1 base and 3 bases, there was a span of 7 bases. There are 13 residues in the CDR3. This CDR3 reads CASSLDSFYEQYF. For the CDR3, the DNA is TGTGCCAGCAGCTTAGATAGTTTCTACGAGCAGTACTTC.

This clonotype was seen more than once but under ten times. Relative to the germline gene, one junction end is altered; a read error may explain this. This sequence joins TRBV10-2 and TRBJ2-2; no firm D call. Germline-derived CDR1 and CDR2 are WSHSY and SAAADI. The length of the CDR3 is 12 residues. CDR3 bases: TGCGCCAGCAGAGAGTACACCGGGGAGCTGTTTTTT. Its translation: CASREYTGELFF.

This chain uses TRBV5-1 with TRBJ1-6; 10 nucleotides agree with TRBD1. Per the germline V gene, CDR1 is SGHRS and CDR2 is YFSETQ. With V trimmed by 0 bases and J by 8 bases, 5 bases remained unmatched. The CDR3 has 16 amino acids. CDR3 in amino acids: CASSLAGTGAYSPLHF. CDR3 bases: TGCGCCAGCAGCTTGGCCGGGACAGGGGCGTATTCACCCCTCCACTTT.

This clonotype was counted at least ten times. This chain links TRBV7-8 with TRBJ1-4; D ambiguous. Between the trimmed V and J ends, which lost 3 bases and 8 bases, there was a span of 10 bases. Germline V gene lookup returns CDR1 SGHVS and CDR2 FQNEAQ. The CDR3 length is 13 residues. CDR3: CASSFMGEEKLFF. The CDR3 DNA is TGTGCCAGCAGCTTTATGGGTGAAGAAAAACTGTTTTTT.

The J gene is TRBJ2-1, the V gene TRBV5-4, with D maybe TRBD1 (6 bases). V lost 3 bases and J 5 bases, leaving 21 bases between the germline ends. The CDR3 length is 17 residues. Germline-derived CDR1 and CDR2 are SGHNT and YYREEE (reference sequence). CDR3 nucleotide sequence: TGTGCCAGCAGCTCCCGCAAAACAGGGTTAGGGAACAATGAGCAGTTCTTC. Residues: CASSSRKTGLGNNEQFF.

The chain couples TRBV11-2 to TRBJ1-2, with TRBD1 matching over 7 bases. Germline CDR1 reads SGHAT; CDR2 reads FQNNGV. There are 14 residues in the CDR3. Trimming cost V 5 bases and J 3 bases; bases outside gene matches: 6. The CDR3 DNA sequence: TGTGCCAGCAGCGTGACAGGGACGGACTATGGCTACACCTTC. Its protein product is CASSVTGTDYGYTF.

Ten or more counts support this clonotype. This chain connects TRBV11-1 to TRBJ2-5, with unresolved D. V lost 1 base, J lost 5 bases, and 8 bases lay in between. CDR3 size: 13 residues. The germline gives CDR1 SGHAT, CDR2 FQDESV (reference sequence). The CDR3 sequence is CASSLEGGETQYF. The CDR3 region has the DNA TGTGCCAGCAGCTTAGAAGGTGGTGAGACCCAGTACTTC.

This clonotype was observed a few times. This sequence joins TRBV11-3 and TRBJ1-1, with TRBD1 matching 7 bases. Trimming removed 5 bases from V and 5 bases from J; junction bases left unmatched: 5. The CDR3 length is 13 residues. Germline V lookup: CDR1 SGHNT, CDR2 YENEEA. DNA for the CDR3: TGTGCCAGCAGCCCATCGACAGGGACTGAAGCTTTCTTT. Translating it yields CASSPSTGTEAFF.

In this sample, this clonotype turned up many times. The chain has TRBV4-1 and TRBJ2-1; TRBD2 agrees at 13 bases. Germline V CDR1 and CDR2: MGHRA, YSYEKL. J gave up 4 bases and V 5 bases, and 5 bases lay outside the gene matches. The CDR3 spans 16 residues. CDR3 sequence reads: CASSVLGLAGYNEQFF. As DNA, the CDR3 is TGCGCCAGCAGCGTACTGGGACTAGCGGGATACAATGAGCAGTTCTTC.

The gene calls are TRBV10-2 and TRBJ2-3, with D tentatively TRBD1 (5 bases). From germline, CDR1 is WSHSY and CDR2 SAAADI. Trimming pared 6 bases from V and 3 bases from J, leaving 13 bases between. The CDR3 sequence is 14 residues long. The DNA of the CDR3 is TGCGCCAGCAGGGCTATAGACAGTACAGATACGCAGTATTTT. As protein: CASRAIDSTDTQYF.

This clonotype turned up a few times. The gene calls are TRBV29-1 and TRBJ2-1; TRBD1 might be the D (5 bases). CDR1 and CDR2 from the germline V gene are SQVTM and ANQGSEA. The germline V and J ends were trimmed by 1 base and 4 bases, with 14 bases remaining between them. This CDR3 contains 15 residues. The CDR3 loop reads CSVEVPDRKYNEQFF. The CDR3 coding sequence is TGCAGCGTTGAAGTTCCCGACAGAAAATACAATGAGCAGTTCTTC.

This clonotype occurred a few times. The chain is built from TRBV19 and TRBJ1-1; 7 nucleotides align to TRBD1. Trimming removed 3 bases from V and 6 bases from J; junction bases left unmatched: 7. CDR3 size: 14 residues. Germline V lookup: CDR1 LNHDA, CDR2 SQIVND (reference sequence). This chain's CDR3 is CASSMTGSVAEAFF. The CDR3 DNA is TGTGCCAGTAGTATGACAGGGTCGGTCGCTGAAGCTTTCTTT.

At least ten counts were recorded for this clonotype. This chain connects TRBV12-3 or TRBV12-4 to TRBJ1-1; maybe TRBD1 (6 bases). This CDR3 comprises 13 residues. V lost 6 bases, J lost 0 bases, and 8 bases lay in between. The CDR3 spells CASRWTVNTEAFF. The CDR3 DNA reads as TGTGCCAGCAGATGGACAGTGAACACTGAAGCTTTCTTT.

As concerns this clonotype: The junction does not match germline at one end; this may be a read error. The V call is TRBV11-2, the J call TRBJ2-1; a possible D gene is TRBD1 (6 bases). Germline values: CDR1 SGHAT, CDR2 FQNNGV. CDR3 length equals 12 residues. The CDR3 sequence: CASTKGGDDQFF. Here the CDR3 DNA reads TGTGCCAGCACCAAAGGGGGTGATGATCAGTTCTTC.

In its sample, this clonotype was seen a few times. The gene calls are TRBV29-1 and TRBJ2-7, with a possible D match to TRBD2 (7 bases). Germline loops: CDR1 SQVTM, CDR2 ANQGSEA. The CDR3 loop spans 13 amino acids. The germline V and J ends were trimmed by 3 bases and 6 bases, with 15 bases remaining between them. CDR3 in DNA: TGCAGCGTTGACGGCGGGGGCCGGGGCGAGCAGTACTTC. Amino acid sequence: CSVDGGGRGEQYF.

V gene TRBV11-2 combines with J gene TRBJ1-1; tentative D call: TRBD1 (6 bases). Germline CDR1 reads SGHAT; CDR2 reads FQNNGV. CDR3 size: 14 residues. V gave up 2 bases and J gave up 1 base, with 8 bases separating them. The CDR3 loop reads CASSLWGANTEAFF. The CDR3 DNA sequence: TGTGCCAGCAGCTTATGGGGGGCGAACACTGAAGCTTTCTTT.

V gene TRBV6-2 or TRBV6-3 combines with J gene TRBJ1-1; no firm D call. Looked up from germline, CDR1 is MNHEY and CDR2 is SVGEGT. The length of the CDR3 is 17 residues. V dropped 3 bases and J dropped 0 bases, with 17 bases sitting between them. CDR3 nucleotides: TGTGCCAGCAGTTATGGGCAGGAGGCGGCCATGAACACTGAAGCTTTCTTT. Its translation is CASSYGQEAAMNTEAFF.

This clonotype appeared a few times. Written as DNA, the CDR3 is TGTGCCAGCAGCCAAGGGACAGCCCATGAAAAACTGTTTTTT. This codes for CASSQGTAHEKLFF. The chain uses TRBV4-2 and TRBJ1-4; a weak D match, TRBD1 (6 bases). Trimming removed 1 base from V and 6 bases from J, with 9 bases in between. CDR3 length: 14 amino acids. Per the germline V gene, CDR1 is LGHNA and CDR2 is YNFKEQ.

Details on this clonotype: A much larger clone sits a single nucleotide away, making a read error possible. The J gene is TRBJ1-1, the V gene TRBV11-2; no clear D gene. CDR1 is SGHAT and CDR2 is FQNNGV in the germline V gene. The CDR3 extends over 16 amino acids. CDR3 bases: TGTTCCAGCAGCTTATTTGCGGGCGGAAAGAACACTGAAGCTTTCTTT. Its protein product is CSSSLFAGGKNTEAFF.